These T cell receptor beta chains were read from a single sample in a study of blood T cell repertoires in COVID-19. Libraries were prepared by immunoSEQ multiplex PCR; TCRdb keeps only in-frame clonotypes and omits some of them. The repertoire holds some 300,000 clones, with about nine tenths as singletons. The material sequenced was PBMCs or T cells enriched from blood (not recorded which). The receptors here all came from a woman aged 50 to 65 who had been exposed to COVID-19. Each CDR3 is given with its conserved first and last residue. Fields, in order: clone size, D gene, V gene, CDR3 protein. D genes are given only for firm matches. The size of a clone is reported for some rows only, either as once, few or many, or as a class for expanded clones.

. . TRBV5-4 CTSSLGGINSPLHF
. . TRBV28 CASSFRENYGYTF
. . TRBV2 CASRIRVYEQYF
few TRBD2 TRBV28 CASSLAGGETQYF
. . TRBV7-9 CASSSRATNEKLFF
. TRBD1 TRBV2 CASSRGWDRPYEQYF
. . TRBV5-1 CASSLGQGTSAETQYF
. TRBD1 TRBV5-5 CASSPLDRGGRETQYF
. . TRBV19 CASHRLYQGGGEKLFF
. . TRBV7-9 CASHRVAPNTEAFF
. TRBD1 TRBV3-1/TRBV3-2 CASSQSGQGTMNTEAFF
. . TRBV19 CASSILRPQGADSPLHF
. TRBD1 TRBV28 CASSSGQGYTEAFF
. . TRBV28 CASSLGRKDYGYTF
. TRBD1 TRBV2 CASSKRTGGNQPQHF
. . TRBV7-9 CASSHSGLNYGYTF
. . TRBV19 CASSIDHGGSSGNTIYF
. TRBD1 TRBV19 CASSIGGTGVEKLFF
. . TRBV5-4 CASSPETKNTEAFF
. . TRBV12-3/TRBV12-4 CASSSLSTEAFF
once TRBD2 TRBV5-1 CASSPSGGAVNEQFF
. . TRBV12-3/TRBV12-4 CASSLMDSSPLHF
. TRBD1 TRBV30 CAWTGGDNYGYTF
. TRBD2 TRBV11-2 CASSLVGSGGLGEQYF
few . TRBV7-9 CASSQDNSYEQYF
once TRBD1 TRBV5-1 CASSLRQGRDRGYTF
. TRBD2 TRBV3-1/TRBV3-2 CASSQATGTSGGNEQFF
. . TRBV2 CASSEAIRSSPLHF
. TRBD1 TRBV29-1 CSAQDRVSYGYTF
. . TRBV13 CASSFEQGSGYTF
. TRBD1 TRBV28 CASRKQGAGNQPQHF
. TRBD1 TRBV19 CASSTQDRGRSPLHF
. . TRBV6-5 CASRAGGSDEKLFF
once . TRBV19 CASSLSQIYSNQPQHF